This T cell receptor (beta chain) was captured by sequencing in a study of cytomegalovirus exposure and HLA in healthy donors. Overall study results and limits: Some V segments (TRBV6-2 and TRBV6-3 among them) were excluded as indistinguishable. Under in vitro conditions, a few CMV-associated chains were confirmed as specific for CMV antigens.

As to this clone: As yet, its antigen is unknown.

It was with 60 Vbeta and 13 Jbeta primers that the PCR ran. Using immunoSEQ multiplex PCR, the repertoire was profiled, and TCRdb retains in-frame clones only, with some absent. Found here are roughly 150,000 clones, almost 80% of them singletons; the top ten hold over 1.1%. This CDR3 spans 14 amino acids. V was trimmed by 1 base and J by 5 bases, leaving 11 bases between them. The germline CDR1 and CDR2 sequences are SGHAT and FQNNGV. The chain uses TRBV11-2 and TRBJ1-1, with D unclear. This sequence originates from a male donor in good health and CMV-seronegative. Sequenced sample: PBMCs. CDR3 sequence: CASSLVNPGTEAFF. DNA of the CDR3: TGTGCCAGCAGCTTAGTCAACCCCGGGACTGAAGCTTTCTTT.